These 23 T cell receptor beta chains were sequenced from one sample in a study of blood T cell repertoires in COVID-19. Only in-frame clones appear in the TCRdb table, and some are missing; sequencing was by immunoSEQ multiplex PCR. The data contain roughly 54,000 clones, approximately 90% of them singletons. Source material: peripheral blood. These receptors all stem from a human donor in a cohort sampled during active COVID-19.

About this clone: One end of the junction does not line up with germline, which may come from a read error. The CDR3, as DNA: TGTGCCAGCACCTTAACCGCCAGGGGGCGCGGGCCTGGGGCCAACGTCCTGACTTTC. The encoded protein is CASTLTARGRGPGANVLTF. The chain is built from TRBV11-2 and TRBJ2-6, with 8 bases aligning to TRBD1. Germline CDR1 SGHAT, CDR2 FQNNGV. The CDR3 covers 19 residues.

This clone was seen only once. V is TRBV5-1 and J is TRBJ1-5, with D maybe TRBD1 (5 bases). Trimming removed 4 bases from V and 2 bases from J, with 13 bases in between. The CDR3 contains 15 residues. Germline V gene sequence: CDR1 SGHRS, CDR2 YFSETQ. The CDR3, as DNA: TGCGCCAGCAGCGAAGAAGGGGCTCGCAATCAGCCCCAGCATTTT. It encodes CASSEEGARNQPQHF.

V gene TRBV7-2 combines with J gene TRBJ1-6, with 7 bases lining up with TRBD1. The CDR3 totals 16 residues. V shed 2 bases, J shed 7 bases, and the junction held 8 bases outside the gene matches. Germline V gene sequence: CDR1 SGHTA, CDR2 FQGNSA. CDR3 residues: CASSLYGDSTNSPLHF. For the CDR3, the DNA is TGTGCCAGCAGCTTATATGGGGACAGTACGAATTCACCCCTCCACTTT. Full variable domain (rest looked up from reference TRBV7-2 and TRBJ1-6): GAGVSQSPSNKVTEKGKDVELRCDPISGHTALYWYRQSLGQGLEFLIYFQGNSAPDKSGLPSDRFSAERTGGSVSTLTIQRTQQEDSAVYLCASSLYGDSTNSPLHFGNGTRLTVT.

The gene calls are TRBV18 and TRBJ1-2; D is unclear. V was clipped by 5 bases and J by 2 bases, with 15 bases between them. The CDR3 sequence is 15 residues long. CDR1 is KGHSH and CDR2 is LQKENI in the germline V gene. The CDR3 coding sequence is TGTGCCAGCTCATCTGCCGCGGGTCTAAACTATGGCTACACCTTC. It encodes CASSSAAGLNYGYTF. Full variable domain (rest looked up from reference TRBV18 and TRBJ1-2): NAGVMQNPRHLVRRRGQEARLRCSPMKGHSHVYWYRQLPEEGLKFMVYLQKENIIDESGMPKERFSAEFPKEGPSILRIQQVVRGDSAAYFCASSSAAGLNYGYTFGSGTRLTVV.

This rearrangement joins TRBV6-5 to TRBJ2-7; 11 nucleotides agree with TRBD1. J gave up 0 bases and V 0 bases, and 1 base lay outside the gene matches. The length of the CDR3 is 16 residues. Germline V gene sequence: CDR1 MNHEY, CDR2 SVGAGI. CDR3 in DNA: TGTGCCAGCAGTTACTCGGGGACAGGGGGCTCCTACGAGCAGTACTTC. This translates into CASSYSGTGGSYEQYF.

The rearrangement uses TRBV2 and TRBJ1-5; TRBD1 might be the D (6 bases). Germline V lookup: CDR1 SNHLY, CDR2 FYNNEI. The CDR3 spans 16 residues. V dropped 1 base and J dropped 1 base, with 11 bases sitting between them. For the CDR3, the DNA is TGTGCCAGCAGTGAAGTATTAGGACAGAGCAATCAGCCCCAGCATTTT. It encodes CASSEVLGQSNQPQHF.

CDR3: CASSPSVRNTIYF. The CDR3 nucleotides are TGTGCCAGCAGTCCTAGCGTCCGAAACACCATATATTTT. This chain joins TRBV12-3 or TRBV12-4 and TRBJ1-3; D not resolved. The CDR3 is made up of 13 amino acids. Deletions cut 5 bases from V and 5 bases from J, with 10 bases between.

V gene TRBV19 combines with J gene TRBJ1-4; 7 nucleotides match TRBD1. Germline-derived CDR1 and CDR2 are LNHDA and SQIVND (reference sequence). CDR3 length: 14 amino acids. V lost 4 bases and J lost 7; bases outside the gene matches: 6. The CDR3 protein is CASSKQGLAEKLFF. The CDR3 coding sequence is TGTGCCAGTAGTAAACAGGGGTTAGCTGAAAAACTGTTTTTT.

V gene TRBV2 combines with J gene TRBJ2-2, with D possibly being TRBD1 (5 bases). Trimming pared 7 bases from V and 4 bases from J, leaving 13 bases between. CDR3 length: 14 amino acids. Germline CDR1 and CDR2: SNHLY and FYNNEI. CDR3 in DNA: TGTGCCAGCACGCTTAGCAGGGCCACCGGGGAGCTGTTTTTT. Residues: CASTLSRATGELFF.

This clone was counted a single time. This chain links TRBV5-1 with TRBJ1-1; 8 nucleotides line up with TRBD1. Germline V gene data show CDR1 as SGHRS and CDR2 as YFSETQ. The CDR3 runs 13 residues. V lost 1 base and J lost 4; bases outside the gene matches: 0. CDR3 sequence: CASSLTGGTEAFF. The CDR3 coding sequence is TGCGCCAGCAGCTTGACAGGGGGCACTGAAGCTTTCTTT.

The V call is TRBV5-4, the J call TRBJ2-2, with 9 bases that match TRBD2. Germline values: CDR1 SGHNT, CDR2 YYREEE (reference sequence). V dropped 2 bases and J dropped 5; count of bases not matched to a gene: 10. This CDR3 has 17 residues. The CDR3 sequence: CASSFPSGTSSTGELFF. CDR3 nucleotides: TGTGCCAGCAGCTTCCCGTCCGGGACTAGCTCAACCGGGGAGCTGTTTTTT.

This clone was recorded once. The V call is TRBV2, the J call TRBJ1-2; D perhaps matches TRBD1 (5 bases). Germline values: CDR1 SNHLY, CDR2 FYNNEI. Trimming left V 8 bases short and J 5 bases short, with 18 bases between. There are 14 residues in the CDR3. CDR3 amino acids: CASQTWGEVYGYTF. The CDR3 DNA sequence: TGTGCCAGCCAAACATGGGGGGAAGTGTATGGCTACACCTTC. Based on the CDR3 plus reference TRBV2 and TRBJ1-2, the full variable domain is EPEVTQTPSHQVTQMGQEVILRCVPISNHLYFYWYRQILGQKVEFLVSFYNNEISEKSEIFDDQFSVERPDGSNFTLKIRSTKLEDSAMYFCASQTWGEVYGYTFGSGTRLTVV.

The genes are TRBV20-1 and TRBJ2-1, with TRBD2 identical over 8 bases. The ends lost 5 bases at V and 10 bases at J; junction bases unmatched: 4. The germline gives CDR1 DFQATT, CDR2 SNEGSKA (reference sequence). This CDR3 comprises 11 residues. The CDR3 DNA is TGCAGTGCTGATTTAGCGGGAGAGCAGTTCTTC. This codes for CSADLAGEQFF.

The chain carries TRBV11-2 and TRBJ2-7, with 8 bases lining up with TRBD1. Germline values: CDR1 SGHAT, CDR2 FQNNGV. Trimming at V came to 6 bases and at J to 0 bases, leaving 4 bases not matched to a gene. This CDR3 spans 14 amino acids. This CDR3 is CASSWTGISYEQYF. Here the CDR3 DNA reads TGTGCCAGCAGTTGGACAGGGATCTCCTACGAGCAGTACTTC.

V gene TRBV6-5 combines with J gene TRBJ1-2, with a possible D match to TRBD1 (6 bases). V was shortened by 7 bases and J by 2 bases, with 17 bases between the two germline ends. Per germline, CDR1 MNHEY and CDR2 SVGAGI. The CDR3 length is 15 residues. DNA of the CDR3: TGTGCCAGCAATAACGGTGGGACATTAAACTATGGCTACACCTTC. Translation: CASNNGGTLNYGYTF.

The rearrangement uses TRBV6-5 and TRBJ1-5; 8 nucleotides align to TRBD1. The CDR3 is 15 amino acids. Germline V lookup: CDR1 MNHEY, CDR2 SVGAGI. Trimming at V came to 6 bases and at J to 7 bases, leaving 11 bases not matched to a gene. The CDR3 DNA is TGTGCCAGCAGCTACCAGGCAGGGGGCAGACAGCCCCAGCATTTT. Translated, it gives CASSYQAGGRQPQHF.

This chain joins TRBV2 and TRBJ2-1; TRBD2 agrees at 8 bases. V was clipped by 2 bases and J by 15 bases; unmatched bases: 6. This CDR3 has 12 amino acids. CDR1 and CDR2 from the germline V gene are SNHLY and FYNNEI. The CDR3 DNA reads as TGTGCCAGCAGTGAAACGGGGGGGTCTCTGTTCTTC. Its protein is CASSETGGSLFF.

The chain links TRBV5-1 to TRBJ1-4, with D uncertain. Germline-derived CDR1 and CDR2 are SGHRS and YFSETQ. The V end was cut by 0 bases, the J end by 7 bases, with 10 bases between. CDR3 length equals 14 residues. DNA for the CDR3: TGCGCCAGCAGCTTGGTAGGGAGCGGTGAAAAACTGTTTTTT. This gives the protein CASSLVGSGEKLFF. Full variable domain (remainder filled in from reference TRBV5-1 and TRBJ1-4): KAGVTQTPRYLIKTRGQQVTLSCSPISGHRSVSWYQQTPGQGLQFLFEYFSETQRNKGNFPGRFSGRQFSNSRSEMNVSTLELGDSALYLCASSLVGSGEKLFFGSGTQLSVL.

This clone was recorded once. CDR3 region: CASSLKQGLGYTEAFF. As DNA, the CDR3 is TGTGCCAGCAGCTTAAAACAGGGATTGGGGTACACTGAAGCTTTCTTT. The chain has TRBV7-9 and TRBJ1-1, with a weak D call TRBD1 (6 bases). The CDR3 contains 16 residues. The germline V gene encodes CDR1 SEHNR and CDR2 FQNEAQ (reference sequence). V lost 2 bases and J lost 3, with 16 bases in between.

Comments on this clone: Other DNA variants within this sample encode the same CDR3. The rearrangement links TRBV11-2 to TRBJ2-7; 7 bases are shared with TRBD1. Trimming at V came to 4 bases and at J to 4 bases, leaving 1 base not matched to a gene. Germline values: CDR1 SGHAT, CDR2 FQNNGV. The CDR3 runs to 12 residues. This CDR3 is CASSSQGYEQYF. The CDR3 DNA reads TGTGCCAGCAGCTCACAGGGGTACGAGCAGTACTTC.

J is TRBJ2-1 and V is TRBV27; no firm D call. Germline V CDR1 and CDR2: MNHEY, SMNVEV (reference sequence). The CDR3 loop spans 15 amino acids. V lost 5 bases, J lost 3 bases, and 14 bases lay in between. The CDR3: CASSPRVRLYNEQFF. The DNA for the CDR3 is TGTGCCAGCAGTCCCCGGGTCCGTCTCTACAATGAGCAGTTCTTC.

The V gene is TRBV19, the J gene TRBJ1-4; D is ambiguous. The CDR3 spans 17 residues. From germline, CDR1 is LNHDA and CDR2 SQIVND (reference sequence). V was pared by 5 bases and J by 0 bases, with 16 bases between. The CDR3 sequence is CASSPGRLGATNEKLFF. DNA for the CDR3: TGTGCCAGTAGTCCCGGCCGCTTAGGAGCAACTAATGAAAAACTGTTTTTT.

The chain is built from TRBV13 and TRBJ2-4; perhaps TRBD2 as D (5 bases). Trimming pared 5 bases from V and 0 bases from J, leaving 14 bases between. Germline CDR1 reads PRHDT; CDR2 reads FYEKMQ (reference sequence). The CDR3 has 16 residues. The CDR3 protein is CASSPSLARAKNIQYF. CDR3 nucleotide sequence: TGTGCCAGCAGCCCGAGTTTAGCGCGAGCCAAAAACATTCAGTACTTC.